This entry lists 21 T cell receptor beta chains sequenced from one sample in a study of Graves' ophthalmopathy and Graves' hyperthyroidism. RNA transcripts served as template for amplifying TCR beta CDR3 sequences. HTBI-primed first-round RT-PCR preceded second-round multiplex PCR. TCRdb independently ran MiXCR on the multiplex PCR reads; one entry per CDR3 protein. Of tens of thousands of distinct CDR3 sequences detected, less than 50% appear once; the ten largest clones hold about 7%. Specimen: peripheral blood. The receptors here all came from an adult woman with stable Graves' hyperthyroidism.

This chain links TRBV20-1 with TRBJ2-1, with TRBD2 as a possible D gene (6 bases). CDR1 is DFQATT, CDR2 SNEGSKA, per germline (reference sequence). V was shortened by 6 bases and J by 0 bases, with 18 bases between the two germline ends. This CDR3 has 16 amino acids. The CDR3 is CSARRGGGSSYNEQFF. DNA for the CDR3: TGCAGTGCGAGGAGGGGTGGCGGGTCCTCCTACAATGAGCAGTTCTTC.

This clonotype was counted ten times or more. The V gene is TRBV6-4, the J gene TRBJ1-2, with a possible D match to TRBD1 (6 bases). CDR3 length: 12 amino acids. The V gene lost 10 bases and the J gene lost 8 bases, with 17 bases spanning the gap. Germline CDR1 and CDR2: MRHNA and SNTAGT. The CDR3 here is CATPEEGEGYTF. CDR3 nucleotide sequence: TGTGCCACCCCGGAAGAGGGGGAGGGCTACACCTTC.

The sample holds many counts of this clonotype. CDR3 sequence: CASSLTSGLAVGHNEQFF. The DNA of the CDR3 is TGTGCCAGCAGCTTAACGTCTGGACTAGCGGTCGGCCACAATGAGCAGTTCTTC. This chain uses TRBV7-3 with TRBJ2-1, with TRBD2 matching 10 bases. The CDR3 loop spans 18 amino acids. Germline trimming cut 0 bases from V and 5 bases from J; bases unmatched to any gene: 10. Germline V gene sequence: CDR1 SGHTA, CDR2 FQGTGA.

In its sample, this clonotype was seen many times. The chain joins TRBV28 to TRBJ2-7; 12 positions agree with TRBD2. The germline V gene has CDR1 MDHEN and CDR2 SYDVKM. The CDR3 sequence is 15 residues long. The V segment lost 2 bases and the J segment 3 bases; nucleotides outside the gene matches: 2. CDR3 loop: CASSLASGRDYEQYF. The CDR3 coding sequence is TGTGCCAGCAGTTTAGCTAGCGGGAGGGACTACGAGCAGTACTTC. Drawing the rest from reference TRBV28 and TRBJ2-7, the complete variable domain is DVKVTQSSRYLVKRTGEKVFLECVQDMDHENMFWYRQDPGLGLRLIYFSYDVKMKEKGDIPEGYSVSREKKERFSLILESASTNQTSMYLCASSLASGRDYEQYFGPGTRLTVT.

This clonotype was observed a handful of times. The chain links TRBV9 to TRBJ1-2, with TRBD1 matching 7 bases. Per the germline V gene, CDR1 is SGDLS and CDR2 is YYNGEE. The CDR3 covers 12 residues. Unmatched junction bases numbered 5, after V lost 3 bases and J lost 9 bases. Here the CDR3 DNA reads TGTGCCAGCAGCGGACAGGGTGAACGCTACACCTTC. It is translated as CASSGQGERYTF.

The chain joins TRBV14 to TRBJ2-3; D unresolved. Per germline, CDR1 SGHDN and CDR2 FVKESK. This CDR3 is 15 amino acids long. The ends were cut back, 1 base at V and 2 bases at J, with 10 bases in the middle. CDR3 protein: CASSQGAAYTDTQYF. CDR3 sequence (DNA): TGTGCCAGCAGCCAAGGGGCAGCCTACACAGATACGCAGTATTTT.

This clonotype was observed at least ten times. Written as DNA, the CDR3 is TGTGCCAGCTCCCCGACAGAGAACACTGAAGCTTTCTTT. It translates to CASSPTENTEAFF. J is TRBJ1-1 and V is TRBV18; tentative D call: TRBD1 (5 bases). Germline CDR1 KGHSH, CDR2 LQKENI. V dropped 6 bases and J dropped 1 base, with 9 bases sitting between them. There are 13 residues in the CDR3.

This clonotype was counted ten times or more. This rearrangement joins TRBV12-3 or TRBV12-4 to TRBJ1-2, with TRBD1 identical over 7 bases. V dropped 5 bases and J dropped 2; count of bases not matched to a gene: 2. The CDR3 has 13 residues. CDR3 protein: CASSPTGNYGYTF. DNA of the CDR3: TGTGCCAGCAGTCCGACAGGGAACTATGGCTACACCTTC.

This chain uses TRBV19 with TRBJ2-1, with D unclear. Trimming removed 3 bases from V and 7 bases from J, with 4 bases in between. Germline CDR1 reads LNHDA; CDR2 reads SQIVND (reference sequence). The CDR3 contains 11 residues. The CDR3: CASSIKNEQFF. CDR3 nucleotide sequence: TGTGCCAGTAGTATTAAAAATGAGCAGTTCTTC.

V gene TRBV7-2 combines with J gene TRBJ2-3, with 11 bases matching TRBD2. The CDR3 loop spans 19 amino acids. With 4 bases clipped from V and 5 bases from J, the junction kept 17 bases outside the gene matches. Germline CDR1 is SGHTA and CDR2 is FQGNSA. The CDR3 is CASSSGVGSGRADGDTQYF. The CDR3 region has the DNA TGTGCCAGCAGCTCTGGGGTTGGTAGCGGGAGGGCCGATGGAGATACGCAGTATTTT.

To note about this clonotype: Germline and junction disagree at one end, which may indicate a read error. This rearrangement joins TRBV11-3 to TRBJ2-1; D perhaps matches TRBD2 (5 bases). This CDR3 is built from 15 residues. Germline V CDR1 and CDR2: SGHNT, YENEEA. The CDR3 spells CAGSLDSGFNNGQFF. The CDR3 DNA sequence: TGTGCCGGCAGCTTGGATTCGGGATTCAACAATGGGCAGTTCTTC.

J is TRBJ2-3 and V is TRBV15, with 12 bases fitting TRBD2. The CDR3 consists of 16 residues. Unmatched junction bases numbered 4, after V lost 1 base and J lost 5 bases. Germline values: CDR1 LNHNV, CDR2 YYDKDF (reference sequence). The CDR3 here is CATSRGTSGNGDTQYF. The CDR3 region has the DNA TGTGCCACCAGCAGAGGGACTAGCGGGAATGGAGATACGCAGTATTTT.

This clonotype was detected many times. The chain carries TRBV25-1 and TRBJ1-2; D possibly corresponds to TRBD1 (5 bases). The CDR3 extends over 13 amino acids. Germline V gene sequence: CDR1 MGHDK, CDR2 SYGVNS. Between the trimmed V and J ends, which lost 1 base and 5 bases, there was a span of 8 bases. CDR3 DNA: TGTGCCAGCAGTGAATTTGAGGGGTATGGCTACACCTTC. Amino acid sequence: CASSEFEGYGYTF.

The sample holds many counts of this clonotype. V is TRBV18 and J is TRBJ2-7, with D perhaps matching TRBD1 or TRBD2 (5 bases each). The CDR3 is 15 residues long. V lost 2 bases, J lost 1 base, and 12 bases lay in between. The germline CDR1 and CDR2 sequences are KGHSH and LQKENI. The CDR3 is CASSPRTEGSYEQYF. For the CDR3, the DNA is TGTGCCAGCTCACCAAGGACCGAGGGGTCCTACGAGCAGTACTTC.

This clonotype came up once. The chain is built from TRBV7-8 and TRBJ2-3; a weak D match, TRBD2 (6 bases). V dropped 5 bases and J dropped 0 bases, with 12 bases sitting between them. This CDR3 comprises 15 residues. The germline V gene has CDR1 SGHVS and CDR2 FQNEAQ. Written as DNA, the CDR3 is TGTGCCAGCAGCCCGGACGGGACTAGCACAGATACGCAGTATTTT. Protein sequence: CASSPDGTSTDTQYF.

This clonotype appeared many times. The chain recombines TRBV4-1 with TRBJ2-5; 7 bases are a match to TRBD1. V trimming: 5 bases; J trimming: 2 bases; junction bases outside the gene matches: 5. The CDR3 is made up of 14 amino acids. The germline gives CDR1 MGHRA, CDR2 YSYEKL. CDR3 in amino acids: CASSSTGSQETQYF. For the CDR3, the DNA is TGCGCCAGCAGCTCGACAGGGAGTCAAGAGACCCAGTACTTC.

This chain connects TRBV7-9 to TRBJ2-3; 8 bases are shared with TRBD1. The germline CDR1 and CDR2 sequences are SEHNR and FQNEAQ (reference sequence). CDR3 size: 15 residues. J was trimmed by 1 base and V by 5 bases; bases with no gene match: 5. The CDR3 DNA sequence: TGTGCCAGCAGCCAGACAGGGGTGGGCACAGATACGCAGTATTTT. Protein product: CASSQTGVGTDTQYF.

This clonotype was detected a few times. The V call is TRBV29-1, the J call TRBJ2-7; 7 bases are shared with TRBD2. This CDR3 comprises 15 residues. V dropped 6 bases and J dropped 7; count of bases not matched to a gene: 18. The V gene's germline CDR1 is SQVTM and CDR2 ANQGSEA. Here the CDR3 DNA reads TGCAGCGTCAACCTCGTTGTTGCGGGAGCAGGGGAGCAGTACTTC. It specifies CSVNLVVAGAGEQYF.

The sample holds many counts of this clonotype. The chain joins TRBV14 to TRBJ2-4; TRBD2 agrees at 13 bases. CDR1 and CDR2 (germline): SGHDN, FVKESK. The J segment lost 4 bases and the V segment lost 4 bases, leaving 7 bases of the junction unmatched. The CDR3 is made up of 17 amino acids. The CDR3 loop reads CASSPTTSGRLKNIQYF. CDR3 coding DNA: TGTGCCAGCAGCCCGACGACTAGCGGGAGGTTAAAAAACATTCAGTACTTC.

This clonotype was detected only once. The V call is TRBV2, the J call TRBJ2-2; tentative D call: TRBD1 (6 bases). The CDR3 is made up of 15 amino acids. V was cut by 4 bases and J by 1 base, with 10 bases left in between. The germline CDR1 and CDR2 sequences are SNHLY and FYNNEI. The DNA for the CDR3 is TGTGCCAGCAGTGCTCAGGGGATGAACACCGGGGAGCTGTTTTTT. It yields the protein CASSAQGMNTGELFF. Combining the CDR3 with reference TRBV2 and TRBJ2-2 gives the whole variable domain EPEVTQTPSHQVTQMGQEVILRCVPISNHLYFYWYRQILGQKVEFLVSFYNNEISEKSEIFDDQFSVERPDGSNFTLKIRSTKLEDSAMYFCASSAQGMNTGELFFGEGSRLTVL.

The chain uses TRBV7-7 and TRBJ1-1; TRBD1 matches 11 bases. The CDR3 contains 14 residues. J gave up 1 base and V 11 bases, and 6 bases lay outside the gene matches. CDR1 is SSHAT, CDR2 FNYEAQ, per germline (reference sequence). DNA for the CDR3: TGTGCCGGGGGGACAGGGGGTCCGAACACTGAAGCTTTCTTT. Residues: CAGGTGGPNTEAFF.